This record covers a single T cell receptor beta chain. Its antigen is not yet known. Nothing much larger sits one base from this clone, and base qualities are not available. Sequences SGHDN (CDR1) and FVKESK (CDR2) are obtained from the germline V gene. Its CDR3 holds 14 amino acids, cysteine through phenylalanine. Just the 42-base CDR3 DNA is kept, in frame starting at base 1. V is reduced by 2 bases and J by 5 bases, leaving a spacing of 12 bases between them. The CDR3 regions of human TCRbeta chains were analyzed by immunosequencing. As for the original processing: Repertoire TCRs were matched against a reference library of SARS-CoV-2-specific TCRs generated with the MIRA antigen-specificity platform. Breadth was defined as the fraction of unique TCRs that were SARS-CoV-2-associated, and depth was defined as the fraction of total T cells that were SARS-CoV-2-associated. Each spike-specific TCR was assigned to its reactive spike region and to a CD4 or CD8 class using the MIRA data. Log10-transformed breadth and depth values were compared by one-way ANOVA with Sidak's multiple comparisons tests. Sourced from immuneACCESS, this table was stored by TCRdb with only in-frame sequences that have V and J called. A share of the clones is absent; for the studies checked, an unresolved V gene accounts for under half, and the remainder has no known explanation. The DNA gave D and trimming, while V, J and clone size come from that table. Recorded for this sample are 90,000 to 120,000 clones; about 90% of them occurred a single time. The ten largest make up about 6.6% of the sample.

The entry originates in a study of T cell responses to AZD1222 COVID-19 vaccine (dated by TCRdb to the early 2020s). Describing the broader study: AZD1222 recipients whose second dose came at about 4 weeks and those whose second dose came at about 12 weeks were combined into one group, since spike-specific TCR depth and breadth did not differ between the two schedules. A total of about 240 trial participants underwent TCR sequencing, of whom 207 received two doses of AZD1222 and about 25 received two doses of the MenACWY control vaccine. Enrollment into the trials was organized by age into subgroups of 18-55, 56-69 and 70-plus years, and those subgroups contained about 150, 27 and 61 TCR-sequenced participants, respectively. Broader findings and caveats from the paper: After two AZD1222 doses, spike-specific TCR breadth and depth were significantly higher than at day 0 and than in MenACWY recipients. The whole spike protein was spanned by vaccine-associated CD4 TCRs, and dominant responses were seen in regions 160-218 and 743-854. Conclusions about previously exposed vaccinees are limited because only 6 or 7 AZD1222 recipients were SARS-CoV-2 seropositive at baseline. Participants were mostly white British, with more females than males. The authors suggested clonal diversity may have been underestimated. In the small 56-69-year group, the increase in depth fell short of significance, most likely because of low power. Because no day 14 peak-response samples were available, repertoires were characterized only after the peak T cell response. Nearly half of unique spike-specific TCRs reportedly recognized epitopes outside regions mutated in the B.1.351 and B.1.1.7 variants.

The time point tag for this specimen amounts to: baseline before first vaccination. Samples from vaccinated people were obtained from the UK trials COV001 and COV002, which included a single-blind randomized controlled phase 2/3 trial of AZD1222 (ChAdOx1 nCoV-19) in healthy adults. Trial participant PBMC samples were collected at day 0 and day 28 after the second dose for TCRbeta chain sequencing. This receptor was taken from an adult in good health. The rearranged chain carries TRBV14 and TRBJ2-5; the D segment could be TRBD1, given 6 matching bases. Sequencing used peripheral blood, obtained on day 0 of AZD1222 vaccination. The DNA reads TGTGCCAGCAGCCAATACAGGGACGGGGAGACCCAGTACTTC. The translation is CASSQYRDGETQYF.